This TCR beta chain derives from a study of T cells in localized non-small cell lung cancer (dated by TCRdb to about 2020). General notes on the study: Comparing tumors with uninvolved tumor-adjacent lungs, the study looked at the T cell repertoires of 236 patients with early-stage NSCLC. The cohort consisted of 236 treatment-naive NSCLC patients whose localized lung tumors had been resected. NSCLC patients had a mean age of around 66 years, and 120 to 150 were male and about a hundred female. Study-wide conclusions, independent of this receptor: Because of the exploratory design, TCR variables were selected using unadjusted p-values without false-discovery rate correction. Uninvolved tumor-adjacent lung showed the highest T cell clonality, higher than tumor, which suggests more focused antigenic responses in the uninvolved tumor-adjacent lung. Longer overall survival was associated with higher blood T cell density, whereas shorter survival was associated with higher adjacent-lung clonality. Because multi-region sequencing of the tumors was not done, intratumor heterogeneity could not be ruled out. A median of approximately 57 of the top 100 tumor clones were detected in paired uninvolved adjacent lung, and about 29 of these tumor clones were also found among the top 100 clones of the paired uninvolved adjacent lung.

CDR1 and CDR2 are read off the germline V gene as MDHEN and SYDVKM. The CDR3 spans 13 residues, from the cysteine through the phenylalanine. This entry keeps only the CDR3 DNA: 39 bases, framed from base 1. Cut back by 3 bases and 9 bases, the V and J ends lie 14 bases apart. At diagnosis, peripheral blood, uninvolved tumor-adjacent lung and tumor were collected and were preserved as a mix of fresh-frozen and FFPE material. For TCR repertoire profiling, the blood samples were analyzed as peripheral blood mononuclear cells. To note about this clone: It has no known antigen specificity. No base quality values were provided; no much bigger clone lies one nucleotide off.

The immunoSEQ Assay was used to sequence TCR beta CDR3 regions from DNA. For the original study's pipeline: To compute T cell density, TCR beta template counts were normalized to usable DNA, which was estimated by amplifying housekeeping genes. Using the preseqR package, richness was estimated by extrapolating to 120,000 templates for tissue samples and 400,000 templates for PBMC samples. Clonality was defined by subtracting Pielou's evenness from one. Differential abundance testing on productive amino-acid clonotypes, with a minimum total count of 5 and an alpha of 0.1, was used to identify tissue-enriched TCRs. The Jaccard Index and the Morisita Overlap Index were used to measure how much the repertoires overlapped between compartments. GLIPH grouped TCR beta CDR3s together with public tetramer-defined viral CDR3s, and a viral motif had to include at least three viral sequences and also show V-gene enrichment. Here the immuneACCESS table is served through TCRdb, limited to in-frame sequences with V and J called. Missing clones are a known gap in these copies; in checked studies unresolved V genes cover under half, and the rest lacks a known reason. V and J calls plus clone size are reproduced from that table; the DNA served to infer D and trimming. This sample is represented by tens of thousands of clones; approximately 88% of them were singletons. The ten biggest clones cover less than 9.5% of the sample.

The sample consisted of peripheral blood, taken before any cancer treatment. This sequence originates from a woman aged 35-75 years with stage I lung adenocarcinoma. Here the chain combines TRBV28 and TRBJ1-1, with the D gene uncertain. Read as DNA, the sequence is TGTGCCAGCAGTTTCCTCGACCCCCCTAAAGCTTTCTTT. It translates to CASSFLDPPKAFF.